This is a list of T cell receptor beta chains from one sample in a study of T cells in Graves' hyperthyroidism and ophthalmopathy. TCRdb re-analysed the multiplex PCR reads in MiXCR, keeping a single row per CDR3 protein. The sample carries under 350,000 distinct CDR3 sequences, 21% recorded once. Material for sequencing was blood. Every receptor here comes from a woman in her 50s with Graves' hyperthyroidism. Each CDR3 is given with its conserved first and last residue. A D gene is named only where the DNA matches it firmly. The size field is filled for only some rows; it gives once, few, many or a size class.

DNA: TGCGCCAGCAGCTTGGCCCGACAGGGGAGCGGAAACACCATATATTTT
CDR3: CASSLARQGSGNTIYF
length: 16
J: TRBJ1-3
size: few
V: TRBV5-1
D: TRBD1

DNA: TGTGCCAGCAGCCAAGATAGGGGACAGGGCCGAGAGACCCAGTACTTC
CDR3: CASSQDRGQGRETQYF
length: 16
J: TRBJ2-5
size: NA
V: TRBV3-1
D: TRBD1

DNA: TGTGCCAGCAGCCGAGGGGGCAGGAACTATGGCTACACCTTC
CDR3: CASSRGGRNYGYTF
length: 14
J: TRBJ1-2
size: many
V: TRBV5-6
D: TRBD1

DNA: TGTGCCAGCAGCTTAGCCGATGGGGGGGCTTTCTTT
CDR3: CASSLADGGAFF
length: 12
J: TRBJ1-1
size: many
V: TRBV7-9
D: NA

DNA: TGTGCCAGTAGTCACCTCCCTCCCTACGAGCAGTACTTC
CDR3: CASSHLPPYEQYF
length: 13
J: TRBJ2-7
size: NA
V: TRBV19
D: NA

DNA: TGTGCCAGCAGCCGAATAGCGGGGAGTGTCTACGAGCAGTACTTC
CDR3: CASSRIAGSVYEQYF
length: 15
J: TRBJ2-7
size: many
V: TRBV11-2
D: TRBD2

DNA: TGTGCCATCAGTGAACGAAGTAATCAGCCCCAGCATTTT
CDR3: CAISERSNQPQHF
length: 13
J: TRBJ1-5
size: many
V: TRBV10-3
D: NA

DNA: TGTGCCATCAGCTTCGGACAGAGGGTAGGAGAGACCCAGTACTTC
CDR3: CAISFGQRVGETQYF
length: 15
J: TRBJ2-5
size: NA
V: TRBV10-3
D: NA

DNA: TGTGCCAGCAGTTACCGCGGGACTAGCGGACCAGCGGAGCAGTACTTC
CDR3: CASSYRGTSGPAEQYF
length: 16
J: TRBJ2-7
size: many
V: TRBV6-5
D: TRBD2

DNA: TGCAGTGCTATAAACGGGAATTACAATGAGCAGTTCTTC
CDR3: CSAINGNYNEQFF
length: 13
J: TRBJ2-1
size: many
V: TRBV20-1
D: NA

DNA: TGCAGTGCAAACAGCCAGGGACGGTGGGCTTTCTTT
CDR3: CSANSQGRWAFF
length: 12
J: TRBJ1-1
size: NA
V: TRBV20-1
D: NA

DNA: TGTGCCAGCAGTCCTACTCCGGGACAGGCGAACTATGGCTACACCTTC
CDR3: CASSPTPGQANYGYTF
length: 16
J: TRBJ1-2
size: NA
V: TRBV2
D: TRBD1

DNA: TGTGCCAGCAGCCGGAGGATAGATACGCAGTATTTT
CDR3: CASSRRIDTQYF
length: 12
J: TRBJ2-3
size: NA
V: TRBV5-6
D: NA

DNA: TGTGCCTGGAGTGTAGGGCTAGGAGAGACCCAGTACTTC
CDR3: CAWSVGLGETQYF
length: 13
J: TRBJ2-5
size: many
V: TRBV30
D: NA

DNA: TGTGCCAGCAGCTTAGTTTCTTTCCAAGAGACCCAGTACTTC
CDR3: CASSLVSFQETQYF
length: 14
J: TRBJ2-5
size: NA
V: TRBV7-9
D: NA

DNA: TGTGCCAGCAGACAGGGGGCGAGGACCGGGGAGCTGTTTTTT
CDR3: CASRQGARTGELFF
length: 14
J: TRBJ2-2
size: many
V: TRBV7-3
D: TRBD1

DNA: TGTGCCACCAGTCGACCGACGGGAAACACCGGGGAGCTGTTTTTT
CDR3: CATSRPTGNTGELFF
length: 15
J: TRBJ2-2
size: many
V: TRBV24-1
D: NA

DNA: TGTGCCAGCAGGCGAACTAGCGGGAGGACCTCCTACGAGCAGTACTTC
CDR3: CASRRTSGRTSYEQYF
length: 16
J: TRBJ2-7
size: many
V: TRBV11-2
D: TRBD2

DNA: TGTGCCTGGAGTGTACGGACAGGGCGTTATCAGCCCCAGCATTTT
CDR3: CAWSVRTGRYQPQHF
length: 15
J: TRBJ1-5
size: NA
V: TRBV30
D: TRBD1

DNA: TGTGCCAGCAGTATAGGTCCGACTAGCGGACCTAGCACAGATACGCAGTATTTT
CDR3: CASSIGPTSGPSTDTQYF
length: 18
J: TRBJ2-3
size: NA
V: TRBV12-3/TRBV12-4
D: TRBD2

DNA: TGTGCCAGCAGTTTCCGGACAGGGTCTACTGAAGCTTTCTTT
CDR3: CASSFRTGSTEAFF
length: 14
J: TRBJ1-1
size: NA
V: TRBV6-2/TRBV6-3
D: TRBD1

DNA: TGTGCCAGCTCCGCCCGGCGGGACAGGGTCACTGAAGCTTTCTTT
CDR3: CASSARRDRVTEAFF
length: 15
J: TRBJ1-1
size: many
V: TRBV18
D: TRBD1

DNA: TGCAGTGCTCAACGGACTAGAATCACAGATACGCAGTATTTT
CDR3: CSAQRTRITDTQYF
length: 14
J: TRBJ2-3
size: NA
V: TRBV20-1
D: TRBD2

DNA: TGTGCCAGCAGTCCAAACTACGAGCAGTACTTC
CDR3: CASSPNYEQYF
length: 11
J: TRBJ2-7
size: many
V: TRBV7-2
D: NA

DNA: TGTGCCTGGAGTGGACAGGGGGCTCTTTATGAGCAGTTCTTC
CDR3: CAWSGQGALYEQFF
length: 14
J: TRBJ2-1
size: many
V: TRBV30
D: TRBD1

DNA: TGTGCCAGCAGCCGTAGGACTAGCGGGGGGATATTCAATGGAGATACGCAGTATTTT
CDR3: CASSRRTSGGIFNGDTQYF
length: 19
J: TRBJ2-3
size: many
V: TRBV7-3
D: TRBD2

DNA: TGCAGTGCAAAAGACAGGGGACAAGAGACCCAGTACTTC
CDR3: CSAKDRGQETQYF
length: 13
J: TRBJ2-5
size: many
V: TRBV20-1
D: TRBD1

DNA: TGTGCCAGCAGTGCTGGGTATAATTCACCCCTCCACTTT
CDR3: CASSAGYNSPLHF
length: 13
J: TRBJ1-6
size: few
V: TRBV7-9
D: NA

DNA: TGCAGTGCTAGCGCCACCGACTTCTTGGGGGAGCAGTACTTC
CDR3: CSASATDFLGEQYF
length: 14
J: TRBJ2-7
size: few
V: TRBV20-1
D: NA

DNA: TGTGCCAGCAGTCCTCTCTTAGGGAATTCACCCCTCCACTTT
CDR3: CASSPLLGNSPLHF
length: 14
J: TRBJ1-6
size: many
V: TRBV12-3/TRBV12-4
D: NA

DNA: TGTGCCAGCAGCTTAGGCGAGGGGGAGAGTGAAAAACTGTTTTTT
CDR3: CASSLGEGESEKLFF
length: 15
J: TRBJ1-4
size: many
V: TRBV7-9
D: NA

DNA: TGTGCCAGCAGCCTCGAGGGGGGAGCTCCGAATGAGCAGTTCTTC
CDR3: CASSLEGGAPNEQFF
length: 15
J: TRBJ2-1
size: NA
V: TRBV2
D: NA

DNA: TGTGCCAGCAGTCGGACAGGGGGCCCCTTAGTCACTGAAGCTTTCTTT
CDR3: CASSRTGGPLVTEAFF
length: 16
J: TRBJ1-1
size: NA
V: TRBV2
D: TRBD1

DNA: TGTGCCAGCAGCTTTAGCGGGCTCGCGGGGGACGAGCAGTACTTC
CDR3: CASSFSGLAGDEQYF
length: 15
J: TRBJ2-7
size: few
V: TRBV5-5
D: TRBD2

DNA: TGTGCCAGCAGTTCCACAGGGGGCTATCCCTACGAGCAGTACTTC
CDR3: CASSSTGGYPYEQYF
length: 15
J: TRBJ2-7
size: NA
V: TRBV27
D: TRBD1

DNA: TGCAGTGCTAGGGGGAGCGGGAGGGCCTACGAGCAGTACTTC
CDR3: CSARGSGRAYEQYF
length: 14
J: TRBJ2-7
size: many
V: TRBV20-1
D: TRBD2

DNA: TGCAGCGTTGAGACTAGCGGGAGTCCCTACGAGCAGTACTTC
CDR3: CSVETSGSPYEQYF
length: 14
J: TRBJ2-7
size: many
V: TRBV29-1
D: TRBD2

DNA: TGTGCCAGCAGCTCATCCAATGGGCCCTCCAATGAGCAGTTCTTC
CDR3: CASSSSNGPSNEQFF
length: 15
J: TRBJ2-1
size: once
V: TRBV2
D: NA

DNA: TGCAGTGCCCGGTTGGGACAGGGGTACTACGAGCAGTACTTC
CDR3: CSARLGQGYYEQYF
length: 14
J: TRBJ2-7
size: NA
V: TRBV20-1
D: TRBD1

DNA: TGCGCCAGCAGTTATAAACCGACAGGGGACACCGGGGAGCTGTTTTTT
CDR3: CASSYKPTGDTGELFF
length: 16
J: TRBJ2-2
size: NA
V: TRBV5-1
D: TRBD1

DNA: TGTGCCAGCAGCCTACAGGGACTTGGTGAAAAACTGTTTTTT
CDR3: CASSLQGLGEKLFF
length: 14
J: TRBJ1-4
size: NA
V: TRBV6-1
D: NA

DNA: TGTGCCAGCAGATTGGAGAGGGGGGGCACCGGGGAGCTGTTTTTT
CDR3: CASRLERGGTGELFF
length: 15
J: TRBJ2-2
size: once
V: TRBV27
D: NA

DNA: TGTGCCAGCAGCTTCTATCAGGGGAACTATGGCTACACCTTC
CDR3: CASSFYQGNYGYTF
length: 14
J: TRBJ1-2
size: NA
V: TRBV13
D: NA

DNA: TGCGCCAGCAGCCCCGCAAGAGGGGGGGCCTATGGCTACACCTTC
CDR3: CASSPARGGAYGYTF
length: 15
J: TRBJ1-2
size: few
V: TRBV4-1
D: NA

DNA: TGTGCCAGCAGTGAAAGCTCCAGGGGGCCCTATGGCTACACCTTC
CDR3: CASSESSRGPYGYTF
length: 15
J: TRBJ1-2
size: NA
V: TRBV6-1
D: TRBD1

DNA: TGTGCCAGCAGTATAACAGTCTCTGGGGCCAACGTCCTGACTTTC
CDR3: CASSITVSGANVLTF
length: 15
J: TRBJ2-6
size: many
V: TRBV2
D: NA

DNA: TGTGCCAGTAGGACAGGGCGCGCTGGAAACACCATATATTTT
CDR3: CASRTGRAGNTIYF
length: 14
J: TRBJ1-3
size: NA
V: TRBV19
D: TRBD1

DNA: TGTGCCAGCAGTGAATTGGCCAGGATGGACACTGAAGCTTTCTTT
CDR3: CASSELARMDTEAFF
length: 15
J: TRBJ1-1
size: NA
V: TRBV25-1
D: NA

DNA: TGCAGTGCTAGCAAGGGACTTCTCGGCAATGAGCAGTTCTTC
CDR3: CSASKGLLGNEQFF
length: 14
J: TRBJ2-1
size: many
V: TRBV20-1
D: NA

DNA: TGTGCCAGCAGTCCGACGGGGGGACTAGCGGGAGCTACAGATACGCAGTATTTT
CDR3: CASSPTGGLAGATDTQYF
length: 18
J: TRBJ2-3
size: many
V: TRBV12-3/TRBV12-4
D: TRBD2

DNA: TGCAGTGCTAGGGTAGTGACCTCCTATAATTCACCCCTCCACTTT
CDR3: CSARVVTSYNSPLHF
length: 15
J: TRBJ1-6
size: few
V: TRBV20-1
D: NA

DNA: TGTGCCAGCAGTTTGAGATCAGGGGGCACTGAAGCTTTCTTT
CDR3: CASSLRSGGTEAFF
length: 14
J: TRBJ1-1
size: many
V: TRBV27
D: TRBD1

DNA: TGTGCCAGCAGTGATGTGGGACAGGGATGGGAGACCCAGTACTTC
CDR3: CASSDVGQGWETQYF
length: 15
J: TRBJ2-5
size: NA
V: TRBV6-1
D: TRBD1